The clone carrying this T cell receptor beta chain was recorded a few times. Its target is not known. This sample was taken from a study of shared clonotypes between healthy human individuals. The length of the CDR3 is 14 residues. Per germline, CDR1 MGHRA and CDR2 YSYEKL. V was shortened by 0 bases and J by 10 bases, with 10 bases between the two germline ends. Cells designated naive CD8 were CD45RO-negative and were positively selected for CCR7, with terminally differentiated effector memory CD45RA+ cells excluded. Overall study results and limits: Across subsets, estimated richness was generally greater for naive than for memory populations.

For every subset, genomic DNA was evenly distributed across several immunoSEQ plates. Produced via immunoSEQ multiplex PCR; TCRdb's table is partial and in-frame only. Among some 2.1 million clones, about 94% were seen once, and the ten largest hold approximately 1.2%. The receptor comes from a man younger than 35 in good health. Sequences were obtained from naive CD8+ T cells sorted from blood. The V and J genes are TRBV4-1 and TRBJ1-6; D is unclear. CDR3 nucleotide sequence: TGCGCCAGCAGCCAAGATGTAGGATACTCACCCCTCCACTTT. Translated, it gives CASSQDVGYSPLHF.